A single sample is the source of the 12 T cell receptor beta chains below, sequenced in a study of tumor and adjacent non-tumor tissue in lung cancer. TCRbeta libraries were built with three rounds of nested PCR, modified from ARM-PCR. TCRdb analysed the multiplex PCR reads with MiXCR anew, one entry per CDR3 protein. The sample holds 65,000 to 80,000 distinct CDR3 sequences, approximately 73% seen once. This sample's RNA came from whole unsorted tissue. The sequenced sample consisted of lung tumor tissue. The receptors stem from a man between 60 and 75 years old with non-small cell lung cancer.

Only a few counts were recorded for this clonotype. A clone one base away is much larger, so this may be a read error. The CDR3 loop is CASSNSWRADTQYF. The CDR3 DNA reads as TGTGCCAGCAGCAATAGCTGGAGGGCAGATACGCAGTATTTT. This chain joins TRBV7-8 and TRBJ2-3; possibly TRBD2 for D (6 bases). Germline V gives CDR1 SGHVS, CDR2 FQNEAQ. The CDR3 runs to 14 residues. With 5 bases removed from V and 4 bases from J, the gap between germline ends came to 13 bases.

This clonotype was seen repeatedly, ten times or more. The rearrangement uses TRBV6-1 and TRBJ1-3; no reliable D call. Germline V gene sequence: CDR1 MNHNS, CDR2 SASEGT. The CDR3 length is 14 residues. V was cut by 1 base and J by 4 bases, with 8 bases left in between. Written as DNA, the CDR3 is TGTGCCAGCAGTGAAGGTACAACAGGAAACACCATATATTTT. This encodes CASSEGTTGNTIYF.

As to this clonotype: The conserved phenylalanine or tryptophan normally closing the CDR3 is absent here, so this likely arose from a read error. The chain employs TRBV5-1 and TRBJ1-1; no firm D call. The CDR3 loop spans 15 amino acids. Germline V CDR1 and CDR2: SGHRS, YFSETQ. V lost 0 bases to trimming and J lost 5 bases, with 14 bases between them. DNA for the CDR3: TGCGCCAGCAGCTTGGCCATAGGAGAATGGACTGAAGCTTTCTTA. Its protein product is CASSLAIGEWTEAFL.

Written as DNA, the CDR3 is TGCAGTGCCCAGCAGACTGGGGGTGATACGCAGTATTTT. It specifies CSAQQTGGDTQYF. The chain is built from TRBV20-1 and TRBJ2-3; D is perhaps TRBD1 or TRBD2 (5 bases each). Trimming pared 6 bases from V and 6 bases from J, leaving 16 bases between. The germline gives CDR1 DFQATT, CDR2 SNEGSKA (reference sequence). This CDR3 spans 13 amino acids.

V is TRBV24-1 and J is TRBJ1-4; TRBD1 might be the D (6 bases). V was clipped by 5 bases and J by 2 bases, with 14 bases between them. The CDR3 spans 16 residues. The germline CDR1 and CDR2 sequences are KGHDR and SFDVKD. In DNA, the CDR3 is TGTGCCACCAGTGTTAAACGGACAGCCACTAATGAAAAACTGTTTTTT. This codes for CATSVKRTATNEKLFF.

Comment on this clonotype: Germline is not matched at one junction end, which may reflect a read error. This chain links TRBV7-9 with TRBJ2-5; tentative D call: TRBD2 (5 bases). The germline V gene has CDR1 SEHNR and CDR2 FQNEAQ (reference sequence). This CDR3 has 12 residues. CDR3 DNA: TGTGCCAGCAACTTAGGCTCGGAGGCCCAGTACTTC. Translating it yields CASNLGSEAQYF.

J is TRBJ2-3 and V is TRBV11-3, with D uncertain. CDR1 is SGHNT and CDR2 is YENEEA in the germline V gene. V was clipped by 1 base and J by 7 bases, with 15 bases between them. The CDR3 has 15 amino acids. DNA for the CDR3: TGTGCCAGCAGCTTAGGGGTGGCGGAGACAAATACGCAGTATTTT. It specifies CASSLGVAETNTQYF.

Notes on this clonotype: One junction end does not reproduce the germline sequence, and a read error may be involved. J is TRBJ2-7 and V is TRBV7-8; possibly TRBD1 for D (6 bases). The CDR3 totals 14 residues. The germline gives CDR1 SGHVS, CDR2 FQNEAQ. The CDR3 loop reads CASSYEDRLYEHYF. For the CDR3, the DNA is TGTGCCAGCAGCTACGAGGACAGACTCTACGAGCATTACTTC.

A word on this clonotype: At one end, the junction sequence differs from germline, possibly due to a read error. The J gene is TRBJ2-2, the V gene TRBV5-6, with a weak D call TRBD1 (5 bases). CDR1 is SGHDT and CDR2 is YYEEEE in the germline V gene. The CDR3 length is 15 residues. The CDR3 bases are TGTGCCAGCAGCTCCCTGGACAAGGACACCGTGGAGCTGTTTTTT. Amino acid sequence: CASSSLDKDTVELFF.

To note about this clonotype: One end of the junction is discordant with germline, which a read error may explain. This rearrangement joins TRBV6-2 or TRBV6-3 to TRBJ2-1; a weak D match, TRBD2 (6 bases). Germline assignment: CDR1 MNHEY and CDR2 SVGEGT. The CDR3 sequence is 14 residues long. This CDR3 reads CACSYSGGGSEEFF. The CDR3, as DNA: TGTGCCTGCAGTTACTCCGGTGGGGGGAGTGAGGAGTTCTTC.

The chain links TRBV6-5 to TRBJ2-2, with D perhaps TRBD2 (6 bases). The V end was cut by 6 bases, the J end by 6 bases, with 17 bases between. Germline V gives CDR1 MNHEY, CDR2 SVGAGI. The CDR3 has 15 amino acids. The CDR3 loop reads CASRYTGVRAGELFF. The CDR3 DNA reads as TGTGCCAGCAGATACACGGGAGTGAGGGCCGGGGAGCTGTTTTTT.

The CDR3 spells CESSSPRDGRSTGELFF. CDR3 DNA sequence: TGTGAAAGCAGCTCCCCCCGGGACGGACGGAGCACCGGGGAGCTGTTTTTT. The rearrangement joins TRBV11-3 to TRBJ2-2; D tentatively reads TRBD1 or TRBD2 (5 bases each). Looked up from germline, CDR1 is SGHNT and CDR2 is YENEEA. This CDR3 has 17 residues. Drawing the rest from reference TRBV11-3 and TRBJ2-2, the complete variable domain is EAGVVQSPRYKIIEKKQPVAFWCNPISGHNTLYWYLQNLGQGPELLIRYENEEAVDDSQLPKDRFSAERLKGVDSTLKIQPAELGDSAVYLCESSSPRDGRSTGELFFGEGSRLTVL.